Each of the 27 T cell receptor beta chains below was sequenced from the same sample in a study of blood T cell repertoires in COVID-19. Assay used: immunoSEQ multiplex PCR; TCRdb lists only in-frame clones, some missing. The sample has roughly 250,000 clones; roughly 88% are singletons. The sample comprised peripheral blood. These receptor sequences come from a woman aged 40-49 years who had recovered from COVID-19.

The DNA for the CDR3 is TGTGCCAGTAGGAGTAGCGAAGGGGGCTTGGTCTATGGCTACACCTTC. Amino acids: CASRSSEGGLVYGYTF. The chain carries TRBV19 and TRBJ1-2; 7 bases agree with TRBD1. Germline CDR1 LNHDA, CDR2 SQIVND (reference sequence). This CDR3 contains 16 residues. The J segment lost 4 bases and the V segment lost 6 bases, leaving 14 bases of the junction unmatched.

This rearrangement joins TRBV5-4 to TRBJ2-3, with 7 bases aligning to TRBD1. The CDR3 is 14 amino acids. Germline values: CDR1 SGHNT, CDR2 YYREEE (reference sequence). The junction had 5 bases not matched to a gene; V was cut back by 3 bases and J by 4 bases. The CDR3 loop is CASSYGQAPDTQYF. The DNA for the CDR3 is TGTGCCAGCAGCTACGGACAGGCCCCAGATACGCAGTATTTT. Full variable domain (missing parts from reference TRBV5-4 and TRBJ2-3): ETGVTQSPTHLIKTRGQQVTLRCSSQSGHNTVSWYQQALGQGPQFIFQYYREEENGRGNFPPRFSGLQFPNYSSELNVNALELDDSALYLCASSYGQAPDTQYFGPGTRLTVL.

The chain uses TRBV5-4 and TRBJ2-1; 7 bases agree with TRBD1. J lost 2 bases, V lost 4 bases, and 6 bases had no gene match. CDR1 and CDR2 (germline): SGHNT, YYREEE (reference sequence). The CDR3 runs 15 residues. CDR3 nucleotides: TGTGCCAGCAGCGGGGGACAGCCGACCTACAATGAGCAGTTCTTC. It codes for CASSGGQPTYNEQFF.

The gene calls are TRBV20-1 and TRBJ1-2; TRBD1 agrees at 7 bases. Germline values: CDR1 DFQATT, CDR2 SNEGSKA (reference sequence). Unmatched junction bases numbered 4, after V lost 3 bases and J lost 6 bases. CDR3 length: 12 amino acids. The CDR3 coding sequence is TGCAGTGCTAGTCCGACAGGGAATGGCTACACCTTC. Translating it yields CSASPTGNGYTF.

This clone came up once. The chain combines TRBV9 with TRBJ1-3; D ambiguous. Per the germline V gene, CDR1 is SGDLS and CDR2 is YYNGEE. V lost 0 bases and J 4 bases, leaving 20 bases between the germline ends. The CDR3 sequence is 18 residues long. The CDR3 here is CASSVAVGIAVGGNTIYF. The CDR3 nucleotides are TGTGCCAGCAGCGTAGCTGTAGGAATAGCCGTCGGAGGAAACACCATATATTTT.

This clone was seen only once. CDR3 in amino acids: CASSSGSSGNTIYF. The CDR3 region has the DNA TGTGCCAGCAGTTCAGGGTCCTCTGGAAACACCATATATTTT. This chain connects TRBV28 to TRBJ1-3, with D possibly being TRBD1 (5 bases). CDR1 is MDHEN, CDR2 SYDVKM, per germline. The CDR3 runs to 14 residues. V lost 4 bases to trimming and J lost 0 bases, with 7 bases between them. Full variable domain (rest looked up from reference TRBV28 and TRBJ1-3): DVKVTQSSRYLVKRTGEKVFLECVQDMDHENMFWYRQDPGLGLRLIYFSYDVKMKEKGDIPEGYSVSREKKERFSLILESASTNQTSMYLCASSSGSSGNTIYFGEGSWLTVV.

This clone showed up just a few times. V is TRBV5-1 and J is TRBJ2-2, with TRBD1 as a possible D gene (5 bases). Trimming took 1 base from V and 0 from J, leaving 7 bases between them. Germline-derived CDR1 and CDR2 are SGHRS and YFSETQ. CDR3 length: 15 amino acids. In DNA form, the CDR3 reads TGCGCCAGCAGCTTGTGGACAACGAACACCGGGGAGCTGTTTTTT. This gives the protein CASSLWTTNTGELFF.

V gene TRBV7-8 combines with J gene TRBJ2-3; 7 nucleotides agree with TRBD2. The germline gives CDR1 SGHVS, CDR2 FQNEAQ. CDR3 size: 17 residues. V was pared by 1 base and J by 6 bases, with 13 bases of the junction left unmatched. CDR3 sequence (DNA): TGTGCCAGCAGCTTAGAGTCGCGGACTAGGGCCTTGGATACGCAGTATTTT. Translated: CASSLESRTRALDTQYF.

The rearrangement links TRBV27 to TRBJ2-7; TRBD1 matches 7 bases. Germline V gives CDR1 MNHEY, CDR2 SMNVEV (reference sequence). The CDR3 is made up of 13 amino acids. Losses at the gene ends were 5 bases for V and 1 base for J; bases not matched to a gene: 2. The CDR3 DNA reads TGTGCCAGCAGTCCGGGACAGTCCTACGAGCAGTACTTC. Protein product: CASSPGQSYEQYF.

The V gene is TRBV11-2, the J gene TRBJ1-4; D is unresolved. The germline V and J ends were trimmed by 3 bases and 8 bases, with 13 bases remaining between them. Per the germline V gene, CDR1 is SGHAT and CDR2 is FQNNGV. This CDR3 is 14 amino acids long. The CDR3 loop is CASSFPGRGEKLFF. CDR3 nucleotide sequence: TGTGCCAGCAGCTTCCCGGGTCGAGGGGAAAAACTGTTTTTT.

This clone came up once. V gene TRBV28 combines with J gene TRBJ2-7, with D possibly TRBD1 on 6 matching bases. Germline CDR1 is MDHEN and CDR2 is SYDVKM. Trimming left V 3 bases short and J 3 bases short, with 15 bases between. The CDR3 spans 15 residues. The chain's CDR3 is CASSFRGSGSYEQYF. The CDR3 DNA reads as TGTGCCAGCAGTTTTAGGGGGTCGGGGAGCTACGAGCAGTACTTC.

This clone was seen a handful of times. The chain has TRBV19 and TRBJ1-5; 10 positions match TRBD1. CDR1 is LNHDA, CDR2 SQIVND, per germline (reference sequence). Losses at the gene ends were 7 bases for V and 0 bases for J; bases not matched to a gene: 9. The CDR3 sequence is 17 residues long. CDR3 sequence reads: CASTPADRGLSNQPQHF. Written as DNA, the CDR3 is TGTGCCAGTACCCCCGCCGACAGGGGGCTTAGCAATCAGCCCCAGCATTTT.

The chain joins TRBV29-1 to TRBJ2-3; D is perhaps TRBD2 (5 bases). Between the trimmed V and J ends, which lost 5 bases and 1 base, there was a span of 13 bases. Looked up from germline, CDR1 is SQVTM and CDR2 is ANQGSEA. This CDR3 contains 14 residues. CDR3 in amino acids: CSVRWARGTDTQYF. In DNA form, the CDR3 reads TGCAGCGTTCGTTGGGCGCGGGGCACAGATACGCAGTATTTT.

Remarks on this clone: The sample contains more than one DNA sequence encoding this CDR3. V usage is TRBV5-1 and J usage is TRBJ1-6, with 8 bases fitting TRBD1. The length of the CDR3 is 14 residues. Germline V gene lookup returns CDR1 SGHRS and CDR2 YFSETQ. Unmatched junction bases numbered 7, after V lost 4 bases and J lost 10 bases. The CDR3 protein is CASSPDRERSPLHF. The DNA for the CDR3 is TGCGCCAGCAGCCCGGACAGGGAGCGGTCACCCCTCCACTTT.

The table lists this clone with a count of one. J is TRBJ2-7 and V is TRBV5-4, with D perhaps TRBD1 (6 bases). The germline gives CDR1 SGHNT, CDR2 YYREEE (reference sequence). This CDR3 contains 13 residues. Between the trimmed V and J ends, which lost 1 base and 5 bases, there was a span of 10 bases. The CDR3 loop is CASSLTGIHEQYF. The CDR3 DNA follows: TGTGCCAGCAGCTTGACAGGGATCCACGAGCAGTACTTC.

The CDR3: CASTKRTGVTDTQYF. In DNA, the CDR3 is TGTGCCAGCACCAAAAGGACGGGGGTTACAGATACGCAGTATTTT. The J gene is TRBJ2-3, the V gene TRBV6-5; tentatively, D is TRBD2 (6 bases). V lost 7 bases to trimming and J lost 3 bases, with 17 bases between them. This CDR3 is built from 15 residues. Germline V CDR1 and CDR2: MNHEY, SVGAGI.

The V call is TRBV11-2, the J call TRBJ2-2, with 10 bases matching TRBD2. The CDR3 is 16 amino acids. CDR1 and CDR2 from the germline V gene are SGHAT and FQNNGV. Trimming at V came to 5 bases and at J to 1 base, leaving 4 bases not matched to a gene. CDR3 nucleotides: TGTGCCAGCAGCCCAGGACTAGCGGTGAACACCGGGGAGCTGTTTTTT. This translates into CASSPGLAVNTGELFF. Using reference TRBV11-2 and TRBJ2-2 for the parts outside the CDR3, the full variable domain is EAGVAQSPRYKIIEKRQSVAFWCNPISGHATLYWYQQILGQGPKLLIQFQNNGVVDDSQLPKDRFSAERLKGVDSTLKIQPAKLEDSAVYLCASSPGLAVNTGELFFGEGSRLTVL.

The chain is built from TRBV19 and TRBJ2-1; the match to TRBD2 covers 7 bases. The length of the CDR3 is 16 residues. Germline V gene lookup returns CDR1 LNHDA and CDR2 SQIVND (reference sequence). Trimming took 3 bases from V and 5 from J; bases not matched to a gene: 10. CDR3 coding DNA: TGTGCCAGTAGTATCGCTGGGGGGGGAGGCCACAATGAGCAGTTCTTC. Protein: CASSIAGGGGHNEQFF.

The rearrangement joins TRBV12-5 to TRBJ2-3; 7 bases are a match to TRBD1. Germline lookup yields CDR1 LGHNT and CDR2 FRNRAP. The CDR3 covers 15 residues. Trimming at V came to 5 bases and at J to 2 bases, leaving 7 bases not matched to a gene. The CDR3 DNA is TGTGCTAGTGGTGGTGGGACAGAATACACAGATACGCAGTATTTT. Its protein product is CASGGGTEYTDTQYF.

The chain carries TRBV5-8 and TRBJ1-2; the D gene is possibly TRBD1 (6 bases). The CDR3 is 14 amino acids. The germline V gene encodes CDR1 SGHTS and CDR2 YDEGEE. Trimming removed 2 bases from V and 2 bases from J, with 10 bases in between. CDR3 nucleotides: TGTGCCAGCAGCTTACAGGGAACCAACTATGGCTACACCTTC. Protein product: CASSLQGTNYGYTF.

The V and J genes are TRBV24-1 and TRBJ2-2; 8 positions match TRBD1. CDR1 KGHDR and CDR2 SFDVKD come from the germline V gene. The J segment lost 2 bases and the V segment lost 3 bases, leaving 10 bases of the junction unmatched. This CDR3 comprises 18 residues. This CDR3 reads CATSDQGQVSSNTGELFF. CDR3 sequence (DNA): TGTGCCACCAGTGATCAGGGACAGGTCTCATCCAACACCGGGGAGCTGTTTTTT.

The chain couples TRBV10-3 to TRBJ2-1, with 10 bases fitting TRBD1. Germline V gives CDR1 ENHRY, CDR2 SYGVKD. The CDR3 runs 16 residues. V lost 5 bases and J lost 0; bases outside the gene matches: 4. CDR3: CAISRTGGSSYNEQFF. The CDR3 DNA is TGTGCCATCAGTAGGACAGGGGGGAGCTCCTACAATGAGCAGTTCTTC.

As DNA, the CDR3 is TGTGCCAGCAGTGTTGCCGGGTTCATTGAGACCCAGTACTTC. Translating it yields CASSVAGFIETQYF. The chain is built from TRBV2 and TRBJ2-5; D unclear. With 4 bases removed from V and 5 bases from J, the gap between germline ends came to 14 bases. This CDR3 comprises 14 residues. The germline gives CDR1 SNHLY, CDR2 FYNNEI.

The V and J genes are TRBV9 and TRBJ1-3; D remains ambiguous. The CDR3 consists of 15 residues. Germline V gene data show CDR1 as SGDLS and CDR2 as YYNGEE. V was cut by 3 bases and J by 4 bases, with 14 bases left in between. CDR3 loop: CASSANEGAGNTIYF. The CDR3 nucleotides read TGTGCCAGCAGCGCCAATGAGGGAGCGGGAAACACCATATATTTT.

The V and J genes are TRBV19 and TRBJ1-6; 8 bases map to TRBD1. The CDR3 is made up of 15 amino acids. Germline lookup yields CDR1 LNHDA and CDR2 SQIVND (reference sequence). V shed 2 bases, J shed 7 bases, and the junction held 4 bases outside the gene matches. CDR3 residues: CASSITQGANSPLHF. Here the CDR3 DNA reads TGTGCCAGTAGTATAACTCAGGGGGCAAATTCACCCCTCCACTTT.

V is TRBV7-9 and J is TRBJ1-3; D not resolved. The V end lost 11 bases, the J end lost 2 bases, and 10 bases lay between the germline ends. In germline, CDR1 is SEHNR, CDR2 FQNEAQ (reference sequence). The CDR3 covers 12 residues. The CDR3 sequence: CASGMAGNTIYF. CDR3 bases: TGTGCCTCAGGCATGGCTGGAAACACCATATATTTT.

The chain employs TRBV28 and TRBJ1-4; D not resolved. With 2 bases removed from V and 8 bases from J, the gap between germline ends came to 9 bases. Germline lookup yields CDR1 MDHEN and CDR2 SYDVKM. This CDR3 is 13 amino acids long. The chain's CDR3 is CASSLRVGEKLFF. In nucleotides, the CDR3 is TGTGCCAGCAGTTTAAGAGTGGGCGAAAAACTGTTTTTT.